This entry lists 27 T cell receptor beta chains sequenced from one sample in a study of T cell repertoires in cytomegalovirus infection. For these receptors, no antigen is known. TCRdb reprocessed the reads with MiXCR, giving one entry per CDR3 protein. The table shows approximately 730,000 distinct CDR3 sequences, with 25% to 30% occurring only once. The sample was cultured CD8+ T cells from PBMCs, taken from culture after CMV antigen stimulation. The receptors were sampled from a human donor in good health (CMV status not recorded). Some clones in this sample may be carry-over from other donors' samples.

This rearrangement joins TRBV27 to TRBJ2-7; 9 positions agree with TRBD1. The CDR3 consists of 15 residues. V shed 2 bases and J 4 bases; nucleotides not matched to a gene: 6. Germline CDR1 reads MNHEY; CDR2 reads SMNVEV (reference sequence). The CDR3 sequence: CASSLHGTGYYEQYF. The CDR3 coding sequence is TGTGCCAGCAGTTTACATGGGACAGGGTATTACGAGCAGTACTTC.

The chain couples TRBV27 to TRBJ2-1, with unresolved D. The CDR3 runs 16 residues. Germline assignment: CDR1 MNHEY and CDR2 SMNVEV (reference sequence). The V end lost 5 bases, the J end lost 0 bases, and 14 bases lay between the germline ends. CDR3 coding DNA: TGTGCCAGCAGTCCTTACTTCCGGAGCTCCTACAATGAGCAGTTCTTC. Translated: CASSPYFRSSYNEQFF.

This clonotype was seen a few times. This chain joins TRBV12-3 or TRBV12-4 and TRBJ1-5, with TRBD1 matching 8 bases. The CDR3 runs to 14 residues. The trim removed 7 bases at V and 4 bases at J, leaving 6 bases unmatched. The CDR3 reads CASTPDRVNQPQHF. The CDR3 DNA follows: TGTGCCAGCACCCCGGACAGGGTTAATCAGCCCCAGCATTTT.

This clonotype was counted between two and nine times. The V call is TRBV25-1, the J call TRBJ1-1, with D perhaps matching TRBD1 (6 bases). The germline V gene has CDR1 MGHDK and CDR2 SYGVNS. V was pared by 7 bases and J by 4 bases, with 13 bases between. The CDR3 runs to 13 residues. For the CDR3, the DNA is TGTGCCAGCACCAGAAGGGGGGGCACTGAAGCTTTCTTT. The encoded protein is CASTRRGGTEAFF. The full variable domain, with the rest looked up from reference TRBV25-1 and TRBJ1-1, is EADIYQTPRYLVIGTGKKITLECSQTMGHDKMYWYQQDPGMELHLIHYSYGVNSTEKGDLSSESTVSRIRTEHFPLTLESARPSHTSQYLCASTRRGGTEAFFGQGTRLTVV.

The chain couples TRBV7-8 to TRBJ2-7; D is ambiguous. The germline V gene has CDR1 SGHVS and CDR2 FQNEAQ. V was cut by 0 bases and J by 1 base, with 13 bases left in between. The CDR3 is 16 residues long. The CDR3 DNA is TGTGCCAGCAGCTTAGCCGGCAGTTGGCCGTCCTACGAGCAGTACTTC. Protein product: CASSLAGSWPSYEQYF.

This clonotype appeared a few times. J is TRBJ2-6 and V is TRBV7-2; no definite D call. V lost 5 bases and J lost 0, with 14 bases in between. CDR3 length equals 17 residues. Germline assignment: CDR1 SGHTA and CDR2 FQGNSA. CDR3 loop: CASSLDKPSSGANVLTF. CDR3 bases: TGTGCCAGCAGCCTAGACAAGCCCAGCTCTGGGGCCAACGTCCTGACTTTC.

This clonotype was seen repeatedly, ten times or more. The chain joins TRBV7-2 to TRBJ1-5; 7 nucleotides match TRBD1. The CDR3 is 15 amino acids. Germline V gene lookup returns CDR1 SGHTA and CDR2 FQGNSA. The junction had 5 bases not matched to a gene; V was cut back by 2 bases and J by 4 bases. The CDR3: CASSLLAGGNQPQHF. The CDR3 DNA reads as TGTGCCAGCAGCTTATTGGCAGGGGGGAATCAGCCCCAGCATTTT.

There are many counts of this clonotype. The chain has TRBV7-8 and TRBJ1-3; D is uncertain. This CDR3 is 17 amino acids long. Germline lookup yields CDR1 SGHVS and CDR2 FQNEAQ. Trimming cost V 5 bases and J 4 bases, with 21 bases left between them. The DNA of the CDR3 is TGTGCCAGCAGCCGCCGGATTTCATCCGGGGTGGGAAACACCATATATTTT. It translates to CASSRRISSGVGNTIYF.

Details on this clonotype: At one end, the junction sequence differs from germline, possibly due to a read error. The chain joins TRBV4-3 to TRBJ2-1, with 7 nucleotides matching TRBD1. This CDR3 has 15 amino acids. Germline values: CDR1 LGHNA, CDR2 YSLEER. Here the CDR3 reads CVSSHGRGSYNEQFF. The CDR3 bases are TGCGTCAGCAGCCATGGCAGGGGGTCCTACAATGAGCAGTTCTTC.

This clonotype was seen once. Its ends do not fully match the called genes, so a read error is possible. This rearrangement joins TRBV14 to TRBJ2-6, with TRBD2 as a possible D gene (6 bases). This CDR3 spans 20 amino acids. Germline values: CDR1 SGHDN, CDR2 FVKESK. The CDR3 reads CANSYVRGLEGLSGANVLTF. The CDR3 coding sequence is TGTGCCAACAGCTACGTTAGGGGCCTGGAGGGGCTCTCTGGGGCCAACGTCCTGACTTTC.

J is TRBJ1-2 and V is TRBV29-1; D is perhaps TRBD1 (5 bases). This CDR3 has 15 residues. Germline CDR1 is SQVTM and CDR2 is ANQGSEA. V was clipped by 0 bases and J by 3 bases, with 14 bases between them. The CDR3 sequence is CSVEDPARGDYGYTF. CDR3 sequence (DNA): TGCAGCGTTGAAGACCCCGCACGAGGGGACTATGGCTACACCTTC.

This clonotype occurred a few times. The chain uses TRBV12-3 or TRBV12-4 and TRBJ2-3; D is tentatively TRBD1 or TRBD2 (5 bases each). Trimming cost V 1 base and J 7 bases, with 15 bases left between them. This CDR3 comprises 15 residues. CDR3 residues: CASSLVGWGLNTQYF. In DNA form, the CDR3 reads TGTGCCAGCAGTTTAGTTGGTTGGGGGTTAAATACGCAGTATTTT.

The CDR3 bases are TGTGCCAGCAGCTTAGAGTTGGACCTCATTAGCACAGATACGCAGTATTTT. It yields the protein CASSLELDLISTDTQYF. This chain uses TRBV7-2 with TRBJ2-3, with D hard to call. CDR1 SGHTA and CDR2 FQGNSA come from the germline V gene. The CDR3 is 17 residues long. V dropped 1 base and J dropped 0 bases, with 14 bases sitting between them.

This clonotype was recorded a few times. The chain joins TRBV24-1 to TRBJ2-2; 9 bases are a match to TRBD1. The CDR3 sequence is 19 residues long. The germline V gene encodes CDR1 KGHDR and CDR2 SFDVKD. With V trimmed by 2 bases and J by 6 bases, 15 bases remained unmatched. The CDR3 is CATSDSKIPGQGRPGELFF. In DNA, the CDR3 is TGTGCCACCAGTGATTCTAAGATCCCGGGACAGGGACGCCCCGGGGAGCTGTTTTTT.

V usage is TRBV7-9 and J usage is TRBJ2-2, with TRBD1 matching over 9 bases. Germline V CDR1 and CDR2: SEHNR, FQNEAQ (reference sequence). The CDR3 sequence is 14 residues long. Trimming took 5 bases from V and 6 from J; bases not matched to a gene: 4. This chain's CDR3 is CASSRDRGAGELFF. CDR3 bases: TGTGCCAGCAGCCGAGACAGGGGGGCCGGGGAGCTGTTTTTT.

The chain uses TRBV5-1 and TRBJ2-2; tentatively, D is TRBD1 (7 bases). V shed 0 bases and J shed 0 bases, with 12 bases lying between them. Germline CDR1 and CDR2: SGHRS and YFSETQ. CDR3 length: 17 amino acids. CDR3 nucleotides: TGCGCCAGCAGCTTGGTGGAGGGACAGCCGAACACCGGGGAGCTGTTTTTT. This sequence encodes CASSLVEGQPNTGELFF.

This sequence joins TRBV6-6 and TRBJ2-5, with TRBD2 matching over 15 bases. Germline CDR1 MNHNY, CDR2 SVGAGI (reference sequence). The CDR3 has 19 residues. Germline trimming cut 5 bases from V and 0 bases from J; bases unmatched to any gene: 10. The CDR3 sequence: CASSDPGLAGGLYQETQYF. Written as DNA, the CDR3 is TGTGCCAGCAGTGACCCGGGACTAGCGGGGGGACTATACCAAGAGACCCAGTACTTC.

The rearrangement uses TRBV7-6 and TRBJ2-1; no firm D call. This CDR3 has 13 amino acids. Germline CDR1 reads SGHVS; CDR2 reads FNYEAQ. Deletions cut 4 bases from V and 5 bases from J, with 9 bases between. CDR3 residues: CASSSRRHNEQFF. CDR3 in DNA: TGTGCCAGCAGCTCCCGGCGCCACAATGAGCAGTTCTTC.

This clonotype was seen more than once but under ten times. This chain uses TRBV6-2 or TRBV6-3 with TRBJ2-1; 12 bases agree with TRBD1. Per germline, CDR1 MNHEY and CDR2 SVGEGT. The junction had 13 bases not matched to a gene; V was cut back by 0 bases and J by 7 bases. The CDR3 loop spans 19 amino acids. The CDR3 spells CASSYSSGGTGGLGNEQFF. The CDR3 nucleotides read TGTGCCAGCAGTTACTCATCCGGAGGGACAGGGGGCTTGGGGAATGAGCAGTTCTTC.

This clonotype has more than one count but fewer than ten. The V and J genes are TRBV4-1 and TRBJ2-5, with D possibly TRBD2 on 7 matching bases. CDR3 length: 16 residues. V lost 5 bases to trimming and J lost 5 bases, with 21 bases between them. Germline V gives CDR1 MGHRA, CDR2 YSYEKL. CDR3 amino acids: CASSYRERGLRETQYF. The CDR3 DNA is TGCGCCAGCAGCTACAGGGAGCGGGGCCTCCGGGAGACCCAGTACTTC.

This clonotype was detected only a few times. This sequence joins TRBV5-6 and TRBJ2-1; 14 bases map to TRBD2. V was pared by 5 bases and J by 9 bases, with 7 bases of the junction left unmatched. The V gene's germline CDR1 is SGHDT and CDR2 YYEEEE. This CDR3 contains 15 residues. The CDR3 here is CASSRGLAGAAEQFF. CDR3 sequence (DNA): TGTGCCAGCAGTCGGGGACTAGCGGGGGCCGCTGAGCAGTTCTTC. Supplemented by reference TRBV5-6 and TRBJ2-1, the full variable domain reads DAGVTQSPTHLIKTRGQQVTLRCSPKSGHDTVSWYQQALGQGPQFIFQYYEEEERQRGNFPDRFSGHQFPNYSSELNVNALLLGDSALYLCASSRGLAGAAEQFFGPGTRLTVL.

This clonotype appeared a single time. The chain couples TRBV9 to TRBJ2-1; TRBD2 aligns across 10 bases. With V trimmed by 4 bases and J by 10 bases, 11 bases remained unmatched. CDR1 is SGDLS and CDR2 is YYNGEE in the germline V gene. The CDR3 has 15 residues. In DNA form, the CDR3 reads TGTGCCAGCAGCCCCTCGGGACTAGCGACGGAAGAGCAGTTCTTC. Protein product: CASSPSGLATEEQFF.

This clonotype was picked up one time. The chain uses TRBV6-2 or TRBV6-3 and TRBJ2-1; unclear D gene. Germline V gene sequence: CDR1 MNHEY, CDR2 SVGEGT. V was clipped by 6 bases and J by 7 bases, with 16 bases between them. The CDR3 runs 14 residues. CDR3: CASSLYGPRNEQFF. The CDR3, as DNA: TGTGCCAGCAGCCTCTACGGTCCCCGGAATGAGCAGTTCTTC.

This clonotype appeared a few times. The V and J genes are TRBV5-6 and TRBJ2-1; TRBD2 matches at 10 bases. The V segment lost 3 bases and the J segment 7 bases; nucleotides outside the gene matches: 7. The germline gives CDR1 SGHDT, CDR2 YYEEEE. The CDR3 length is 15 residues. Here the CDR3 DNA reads TGTGCCAGCAGCTCGCTAGCGGGGGTATCGAATGAGCAGTTCTTC. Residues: CASSSLAGVSNEQFF.

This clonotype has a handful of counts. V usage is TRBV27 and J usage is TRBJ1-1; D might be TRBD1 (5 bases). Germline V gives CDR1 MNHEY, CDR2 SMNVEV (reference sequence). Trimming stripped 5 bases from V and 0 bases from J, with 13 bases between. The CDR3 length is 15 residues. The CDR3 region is CASSPAGPMNTEAFF. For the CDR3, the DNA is TGTGCCAGCAGTCCAGCGGGACCCATGAACACTGAAGCTTTCTTT.

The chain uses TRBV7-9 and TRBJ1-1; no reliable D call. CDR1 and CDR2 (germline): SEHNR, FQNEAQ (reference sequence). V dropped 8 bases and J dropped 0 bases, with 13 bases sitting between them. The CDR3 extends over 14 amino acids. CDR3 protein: CASGRTEMNTEAFF. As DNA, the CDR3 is TGTGCCAGCGGAAGGACTGAAATGAACACTGAAGCTTTCTTT.

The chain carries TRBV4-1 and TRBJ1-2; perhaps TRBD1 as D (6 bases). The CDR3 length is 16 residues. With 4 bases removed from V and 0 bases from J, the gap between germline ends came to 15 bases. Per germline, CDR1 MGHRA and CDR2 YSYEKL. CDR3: CASSLLDRPTNYGYTF. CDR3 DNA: TGCGCCAGCAGCCTTCTCGACAGGCCGACTAACTATGGCTACACCTTC.